The 13 T cell receptor beta chains below come from one sample, sequenced in a study of shared clonotypes between healthy human individuals. Repertoires were generated with immunoSEQ multiplex PCR, while TCRdb's copy carries only in-frame clones and drops some. Here the sample spans around 2.1 million clones, about 93% being singletons. Naive CD8 cells comprised CD45RO-negative, CCR7-positively selected cells, excluding terminally differentiated effector memory CD45RA+ cells. Sequencing used naive CD8+ T cells from PBMCs. The source is a man aged 18 to 30 in good health. Some clones in this sample may be carry-over from other donors' samples.

This clone was counted once. The rearrangement joins TRBV4-1 to TRBJ2-2; 8 bases are a match to TRBD2. CDR1 MGHRA and CDR2 YSYEKL come from the germline V gene. The CDR3 contains 18 residues. The V and J ends lost 0 bases and 1 base, in that order; junction bases with no gene match: 7. DNA for the CDR3: TGCGCCAGCAGCCAAGAAGCGGGAGAGATCGGGAACACCGGGGAGCTGTTTTTT. As protein: CASSQEAGEIGNTGELFF.

The V call is TRBV10-3, the J call TRBJ1-5, with a tentative D call TRBD1 (6 bases). The CDR3 has 16 residues. V shed 3 bases and J shed 3 bases, with 15 bases lying between them. CDR1 ENHRY and CDR2 SYGVKD come from the germline V gene. The CDR3 DNA sequence: TGTGCCATCAGTGACGTAGACGGACAGAACAATCAGCCCCAGCATTTT. Its protein product is CAISDVDGQNNQPQHF.

Comments on this clone: At the DNA level, this CDR3 is encoded by other sequences in the same sample as well. The V call is TRBV4-1, the J call TRBJ2-7; 9 bases match TRBD1. J was trimmed by 4 bases and V by 4 bases; bases with no gene match: 5. Per germline, CDR1 MGHRA and CDR2 YSYEKL. The length of the CDR3 is 14 residues. The CDR3 region has the DNA TGCGCCAGCAGCCCCCGGACAGGGGTATACGAGCAGTACTTC. This sequence encodes CASSPRTGVYEQYF.

Only one count was recorded for this clone. J is TRBJ1-2 and V is TRBV6-5; the D is unclear. The CDR3 consists of 12 residues. V shed 8 bases and J shed 8 bases, with 15 bases lying between them. Germline V gives CDR1 MNHEY, CDR2 SVGAGI. The CDR3 coding sequence is TGTGCCAGCCTTAGCCGGGCCGGCGGCTACACCTTC. This sequence encodes CASLSRAGGYTF.

The chain uses TRBV9 and TRBJ2-5, with D tentatively TRBD1 (6 bases). Germline values: CDR1 SGDLS, CDR2 YYNGEE. The CDR3 has 13 amino acids. The V gene lost 4 bases and the J gene lost 3 bases, with 10 bases spanning the gap. The CDR3 reads CASSPGHKETQYF. The DNA of the CDR3 is TGTGCCAGCAGCCCGGGACATAAAGAGACCCAGTACTTC.

This clone turned up a few times. The chain carries TRBV7-3 and TRBJ1-2; 8 bases are a match to TRBD1. CDR3 length equals 13 residues. Trimming removed 5 bases from V and 8 bases from J; junction bases left unmatched: 7. Germline CDR1 and CDR2: SGHTA and FQGTGA. The CDR3 protein is CASSGDRGIGYTF. The DNA for the CDR3 is TGTGCCAGCAGCGGAGACAGGGGCATCGGCTACACCTTC.

For the CDR3, the DNA is TGTGCCAGCAGTGAAGGTCTTCTAGGGGCCGCCTCCTACGAGCAGTACTTC. This codes for CASSEGLLGAASYEQYF. The chain links TRBV6-1 to TRBJ2-7; a weak D match, TRBD1 (5 bases). The CDR3 extends over 17 amino acids. Deletions cut 1 base from V and 0 bases from J, with 16 bases between. From germline, CDR1 is MNHNS and CDR2 SASEGT.

The chain joins TRBV4-3 to TRBJ1-4, with D uncertain. The ends were cut back, 1 base at V and 3 bases at J, with 9 bases in the middle. The CDR3 consists of 15 residues. Germline CDR1 LGHNA, CDR2 YSLEER. The CDR3 DNA reads as TGCGCCAGCAGCCAAGGGTCAGGACCTAATGAAAAACTGTTTTTT. Translating it yields CASSQGSGPNEKLFF.

This chain uses TRBV9 with TRBJ2-1, with 7 bases fitting TRBD2. The junction had 14 bases not matched to a gene; V was cut back by 3 bases and J by 8 bases. CDR3 length equals 16 residues. The germline V gene has CDR1 SGDLS and CDR2 YYNGEE. Here the CDR3 DNA reads TGTGCCAGCAGCGCGCCTCAGAACCGGGAGGTCCATGAGCAGTTCTTC. This codes for CASSAPQNREVHEQFF.

The chain is built from TRBV6-4 and TRBJ2-1, with 10 positions matching TRBD2. This CDR3 contains 15 residues. The germline V gene has CDR1 MRHNA and CDR2 SNTAGT. The V segment lost 6 bases and the J segment 2 bases; nucleotides outside the gene matches: 4. CDR3: CASRASGRTYNEQFF. The CDR3 DNA follows: TGTGCCAGCAGAGCTAGCGGGAGAACCTACAATGAGCAGTTCTTC.

CDR3 in amino acids: CASSDPQGLSGNTIYF. For the CDR3, the DNA is TGTGCCAGCAGTGACCCGCAGGGGCTCTCTGGAAACACCATATATTTT. J is TRBJ1-3 and V is TRBV6-1; D possibly corresponds to TRBD1 (6 bases). Per the germline V gene, CDR1 is MNHNS and CDR2 is SASEGT. The CDR3 covers 16 residues. V lost 3 bases, J lost 0 bases, and 12 bases lay in between.

The chain recombines TRBV10-2 with TRBJ2-1; weak D call: TRBD1 (5 bases). The CDR3 is made up of 18 amino acids. Germline V lookup: CDR1 WSHSY, CDR2 SAAADI. V gave up 6 bases and J gave up 5 bases, with 26 bases separating them. The CDR3 reads CASRTLTVPLEGDNEQFF. The DNA for the CDR3 is TGCGCCAGCAGAACACTGACGGTCCCCCTCGAAGGGGACAATGAGCAGTTCTTC.

V usage is TRBV7-8 and J usage is TRBJ2-7; D perhaps matches TRBD2 (6 bases). CDR3 length equals 14 residues. V lost 5 bases and J lost 3, with 14 bases in between. Germline-derived CDR1 and CDR2 are SGHVS and FQNEAQ. DNA of the CDR3: TGTGCCAGCAGCCCCCGAGCGGAGGGCTACGAGCAGTACTTC. Its translation is CASSPRAEGYEQYF.